This record looks at one T cell receptor (beta chain) sequence and its context. The antigen is undetermined. These data belong to a study of T-cell memory formation after mild COVID-19. The study, taken as a whole, reports: Clones that got smaller from day 15 to 85 had even CD4/CD8, while clones growing later tipped toward CD4+. That cross-reactive memory joined was suggested by some responding clones appearing in pre-infection memory. Second-wave clones with a day 37 peak had unconfirmed SARS-CoV-2 specificity.

This CDR3 has 14 amino acids. V dropped 4 bases and J dropped 5 bases, with 14 bases sitting between them. CDR1 is SGHTA, CDR2 FQGTGA, per germline. Employing constant-segment primers, 5'RACE generated TCR alpha and TCR beta cDNA libraries bearing sample barcodes and UMIs. TCRdb independently ran MiXCR on the 5' RACE reads; one entry per CDR3 protein. This sample has around 99,000 distinct CDR3 sequences, with roughly an eighth found just once. This clonotype was sampled from a man between 18 and 35 years old who had mild COVID-19 (a few samples of this study predate the infection). Cell type and time point are not known. The chain carries TRBV7-3 and TRBJ2-5; D could derive from TRBD1 or TRBD2 (7 bases each). The sample comprised PBMCs or a T cell subset sorted from them (not recorded which). DNA of the CDR3: TGTGCCAGCAGCTCAGGGGGAGGGGTTGAGACCCAGTACTTC. This gives the protein CASSSGGGVETQYF.